The source of this T cell receptor (beta chain) is a study of beta chain features in type 1 diabetes. Since all of the isolated RNA was reverse transcribed, expressed TCRB transcripts were what got sequenced. The assay was immunoSEQ multiplex PCR, and TCRdb's table has in-frame clones only and misses some. The sample gives over 150,000 clones, roughly 8.1% of which show up once; nearly 0.65% is in the top ten. This CDR3 region has 12 residues. Germline V gene sequence: CDR1 LNHDA, CDR2 SQIVND (reference sequence). Populations obtained by sorting all exceeded 95% purity. The table lists this clone with a few counts. Germline is not matched at one junction end, which may reflect a read error.

This receptor was identified in a man aged 18 to 30 in good health. What was sequenced was central memory CD4+ T cells from blood. The chain has TRBV19 and TRBJ1-2; perhaps TRBD1 as D (6 bases). For the CDR3, the DNA is TGTGCCAGTAGTACGACTCCGACAGGTTGGTCCTTC. Encoded protein: CASSTTPTGWSF.